This TCR beta chain was identified in a study of shared clonotypes between healthy human individuals. On the study more broadly: CD4 naive and CD4 memory each took three plates per donor, while CD8 naive took two and CD8 memory one.

Under the authors' procedure: Sequence data from immunoSEQ were junction-only and lacked quality scores; consequently, filtering differed. TCRdb's copy holds only in-frame clones and misses some; the assay was immunoSEQ multiplex PCR. That table is the source of V, J and clone size, and D and trimming were worked out from the DNA. The sample comprises 300,000 or so clones, about 74% of which are singletons, and approximately 10% rests with the top ten. Trimming took 2 bases from V and 3 from J, leaving 4 bases between them. Germline values: CDR1 GTSNPN, CDR2 SVGIG (reference sequence). The CDR3 consists of 11 residues. This clone turned up a few times. HIV-negative, healthy adults without recent acute infections or vaccinations were the donors.

Sequenced: memory CD4+ T cells sorted from blood. The subset was: CD45RA-negative fraction. The TCR sequence derives from a man aged 30 to 39 in good health. The rearrangement links TRBV30 to TRBJ1-2; no firm D call. CDR3: CAWSFYYGYTF. CDR3 DNA: TGTGCCTGGAGTTTTTACTATGGCTACACCTTC.